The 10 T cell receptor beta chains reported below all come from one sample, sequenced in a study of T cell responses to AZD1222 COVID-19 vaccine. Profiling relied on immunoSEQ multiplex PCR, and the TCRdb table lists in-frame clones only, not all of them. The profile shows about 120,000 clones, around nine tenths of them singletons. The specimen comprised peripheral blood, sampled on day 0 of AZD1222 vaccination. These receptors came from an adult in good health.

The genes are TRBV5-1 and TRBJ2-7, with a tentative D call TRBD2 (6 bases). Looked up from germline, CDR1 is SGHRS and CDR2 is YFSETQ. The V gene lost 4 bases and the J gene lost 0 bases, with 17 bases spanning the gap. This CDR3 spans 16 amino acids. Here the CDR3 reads CASSPRGSASSYEQYF. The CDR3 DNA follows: TGCGCCAGCAGCCCCCGGGGGTCTGCGAGCTCCTACGAGCAGTACTTC.

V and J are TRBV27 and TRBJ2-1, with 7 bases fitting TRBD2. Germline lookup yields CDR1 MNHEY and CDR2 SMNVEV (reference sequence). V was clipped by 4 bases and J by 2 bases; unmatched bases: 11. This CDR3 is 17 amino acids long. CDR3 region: CASSSNKGGSAYNEQFF. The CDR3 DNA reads TGTGCCAGCAGTTCCAACAAGGGCGGGAGCGCCTACAATGAGCAGTTCTTC.

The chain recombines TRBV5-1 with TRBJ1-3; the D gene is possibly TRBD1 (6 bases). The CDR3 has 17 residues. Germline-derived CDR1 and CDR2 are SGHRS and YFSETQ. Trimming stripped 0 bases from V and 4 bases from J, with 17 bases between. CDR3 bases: TGCGCCAGCAGCTTGGTGAGCGGGGGCAATAAGGGAAACACCATATATTTT. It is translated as CASSLVSGGNKGNTIYF.

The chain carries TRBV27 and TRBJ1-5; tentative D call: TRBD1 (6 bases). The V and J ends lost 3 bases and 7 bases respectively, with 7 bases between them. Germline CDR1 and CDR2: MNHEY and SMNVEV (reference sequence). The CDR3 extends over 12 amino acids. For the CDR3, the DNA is TGTGCCAGCAGTTTTAGGGGGCAGCCCCAGCATTTT. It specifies CASSFRGQPQHF.

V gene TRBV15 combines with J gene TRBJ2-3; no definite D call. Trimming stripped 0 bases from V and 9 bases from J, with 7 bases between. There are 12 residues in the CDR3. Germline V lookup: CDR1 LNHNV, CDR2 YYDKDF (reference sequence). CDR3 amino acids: CATSRDRLTQYF. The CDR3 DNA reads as TGTGCCACCAGCAGAGATCGTCTAACGCAGTATTTT.

The CDR3 sequence is CSASEYNEQFF. CDR3 DNA sequence: TGCAGTGCTAGTGAGTACAATGAGCAGTTCTTC. V usage is TRBV20-1 and J usage is TRBJ2-1; no clear D gene. Per germline, CDR1 DFQATT and CDR2 SNEGSKA (reference sequence). The CDR3 is 11 amino acids. V dropped 3 bases and J dropped 4 bases, with 4 bases sitting between them.

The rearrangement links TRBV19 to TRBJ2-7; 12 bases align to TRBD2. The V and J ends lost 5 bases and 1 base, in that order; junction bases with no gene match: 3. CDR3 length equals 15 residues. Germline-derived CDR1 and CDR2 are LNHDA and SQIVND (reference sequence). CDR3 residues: CASSAGTSGSYEQYF. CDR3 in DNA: TGTGCCAGTAGTGCCGGGACTAGCGGGTCCTACGAGCAGTACTTC.

The CDR3 loop is CASSQGQKEGEQYF. The CDR3, as DNA: TGTGCCAGCAGCCAAGGACAGAAGGAGGGCGAGCAGTACTTC. The chain carries TRBV3-1 (or the pseudogene TRBV3-2) and TRBJ2-7; TRBD2 is a possible D gene (6 bases). The germline V gene has CDR1 LGHDT and CDR2 YNNKEL (reference sequence). This CDR3 comprises 14 residues. V was pared by 1 base and J by 6 bases, with 13 bases between.

The CDR3 DNA is TGTGCCACACGGACAGGGTCAACGGATAGCAATCAGCCCCAGCATTTT. The encoded protein is CATRTGSTDSNQPQHF. The gene calls are TRBV10-3 and TRBJ1-5, with 8 positions matching TRBD1. Germline V lookup: CDR1 ENHRY, CDR2 SYGVKD. The CDR3 is made up of 16 amino acids. Trimming removed 10 bases from V and 0 bases from J; junction bases left unmatched: 11.

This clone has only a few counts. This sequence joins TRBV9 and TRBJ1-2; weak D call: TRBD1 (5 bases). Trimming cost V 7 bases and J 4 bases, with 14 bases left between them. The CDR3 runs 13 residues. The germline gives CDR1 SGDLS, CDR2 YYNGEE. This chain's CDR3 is CASGKTETYGYTF. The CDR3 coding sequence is TGTGCCAGCGGGAAGACAGAGACCTATGGCTACACCTTC.